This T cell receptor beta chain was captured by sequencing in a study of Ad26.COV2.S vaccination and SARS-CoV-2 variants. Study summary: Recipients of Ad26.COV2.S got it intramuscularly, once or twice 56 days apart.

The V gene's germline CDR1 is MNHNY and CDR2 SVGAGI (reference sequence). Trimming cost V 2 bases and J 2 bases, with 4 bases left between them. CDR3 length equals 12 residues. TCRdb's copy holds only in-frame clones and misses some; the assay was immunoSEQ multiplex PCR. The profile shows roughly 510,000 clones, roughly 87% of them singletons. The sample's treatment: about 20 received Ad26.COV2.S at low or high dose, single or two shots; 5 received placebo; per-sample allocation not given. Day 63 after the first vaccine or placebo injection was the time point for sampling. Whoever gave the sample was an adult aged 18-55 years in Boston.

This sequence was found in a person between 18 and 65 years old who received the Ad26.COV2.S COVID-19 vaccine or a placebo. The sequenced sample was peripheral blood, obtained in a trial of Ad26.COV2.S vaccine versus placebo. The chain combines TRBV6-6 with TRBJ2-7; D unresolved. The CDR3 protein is CASSYKTYEQYF. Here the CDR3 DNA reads TGTGCCAGCAGTTACAAAACCTACGAGCAGTACTTC.